This passage covers 5 T cell receptor beta chains from one sample sequenced in a study of beta chain features in type 1 diabetes. Their antigen targets remain unknown. The whole isolated RNA underwent reverse transcription, so sequencing captured expressed TCRB transcripts. This table comes from immunoSEQ multiplex PCR, and its TCRdb copy is limited to in-frame clones, with some not included. Of about 120,000 clones listed, over 15% are singletons. Study-level findings and limits: People with Type 1 diabetes carried modestly yet significantly shorter TCRB CDR3s in all four CD4+ subsets.

The sample comprised central memory CD4+ T cells from blood. The receptors derive from a young man with type 1 diabetes.

This clone occurred a few times. The chain links TRBV6-6 to TRBJ2-6; tentative D call: TRBD1 (5 bases). The V gene lost 6 bases and the J gene lost 1 base, with 10 bases spanning the gap. The CDR3 runs to 15 residues. CDR1 is MNHNY, CDR2 SVGAGI, per germline (reference sequence). CDR3: CASSRQTSGANVLTF. CDR3 DNA sequence: TGTGCCAGCAGCCGACAGACATCTGGGGCCAACGTCCTGACTTTC.

The chain has TRBV6-6 and TRBJ1-5; 8 bases are a match to TRBD1. CDR1 and CDR2 (germline): MNHNY, SVGAGI (reference sequence). J lost 9 bases, V lost 4 bases, and 14 bases had no gene match. The CDR3 has 16 amino acids. The CDR3 sequence: CASSFETGAIVWPQHF. In DNA, the CDR3 is TGTGCCAGCAGTTTTGAGACAGGGGCAATTGTTTGGCCCCAGCATTTT.

The chain joins TRBV7-8 to TRBJ1-2; D gene uncertain. Germline V lookup: CDR1 SGHVS, CDR2 FQNEAQ. The CDR3 runs 15 residues. Trimming took 5 bases from V and 0 from J, leaving 13 bases between them. In DNA, the CDR3 is TGTGCCAGCAGCCCAAGACTCTACCCTAACTATGGCTACACCTTC. This sequence encodes CASSPRLYPNYGYTF.

The chain recombines TRBV2 with TRBJ1-4; TRBD1 might be the D (6 bases). The CDR3 has 13 amino acids. V was shortened by 8 bases and J by 3 bases, with 10 bases between the two germline ends. Germline V gene lookup returns CDR1 SNHLY and CDR2 FYNNEI. CDR3 loop: CASVQGANEKLFF. CDR3 nucleotide sequence: TGTGCCAGCGTACAGGGTGCTAATGAAAAACTGTTTTTT. Drawing the rest from reference TRBV2 and TRBJ1-4, the complete variable domain is EPEVTQTPSHQVTQMGQEVILRCVPISNHLYFYWYRQILGQKVEFLVSFYNNEISEKSEIFDDQFSVERPDGSNFTLKIRSTKLEDSAMYFCASVQGANEKLFFGSGTQLSVL.

The J gene is TRBJ2-7, the V gene TRBV7-8; 7 bases map to TRBD1. From germline, CDR1 is SGHVS and CDR2 FQNEAQ. V shed 4 bases, J shed 2 bases, and the junction held 5 bases outside the gene matches. The CDR3 consists of 14 residues. The CDR3 sequence is CASSYTGTAYEQYF. DNA for the CDR3: TGTGCCAGCAGCTACACCGGGACAGCCTACGAGCAGTACTTC.